This record looks at one T cell receptor (beta chain) sequence and its context. The target antigen is unknown. The RNA input was roughly 0.45 to 1 ug, and it was reverse transcribed with random hexamers. The method of amplification for TCR beta CDR3 was immunoSEQ multiplex PCR, covering 54 Vbeta and 13 Jbeta. From the immunoSEQ multiplex PCR reads, TCRdb called clonotypes with MiXCR, one entry per CDR3 protein. Of 100,000 or so distinct CDR3 sequences in the sample, roughly 91% are singletons; the top ten hold 0.14%. Germline lookup yields CDR1 MNHNS and CDR2 SASEGT. V shed 11 bases and J shed 0 bases, with 11 bases lying between them. CDR3 length equals 14 residues. The entry originates in a study of CD8 T cells in Susac syndrome. The study, taken as a whole, reports: Regarding the TCR sequencing and HLA analysis, the study admitted that a relatively small number of individuals were involved.

The TCR sequence derives from a human donor in good health. Sample: CD4+ T cells from PBMCs. The rearrangement uses TRBV6-1 and TRBJ2-6; unclear D gene. CDR3 nucleotide sequence: TGTGCCTTGCGAGTTAGCTCTGGGGCCAACGTCCTGACTTTC. This translates into CALRVSSGANVLTF.